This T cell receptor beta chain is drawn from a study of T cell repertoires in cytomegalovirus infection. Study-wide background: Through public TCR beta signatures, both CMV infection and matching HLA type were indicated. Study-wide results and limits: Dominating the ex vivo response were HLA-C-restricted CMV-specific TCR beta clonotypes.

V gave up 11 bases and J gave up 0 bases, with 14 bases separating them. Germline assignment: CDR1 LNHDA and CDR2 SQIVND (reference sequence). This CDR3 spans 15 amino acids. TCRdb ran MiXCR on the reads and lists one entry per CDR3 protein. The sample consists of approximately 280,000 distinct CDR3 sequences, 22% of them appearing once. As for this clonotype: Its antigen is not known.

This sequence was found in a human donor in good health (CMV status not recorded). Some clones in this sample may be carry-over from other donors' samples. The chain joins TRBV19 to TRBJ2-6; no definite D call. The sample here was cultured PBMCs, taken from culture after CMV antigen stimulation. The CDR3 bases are TGTGCCTGCACGGACGTCCGCTCTGGGGCCAACGTCCTGACTTTC. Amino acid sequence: CACTDVRSGANVLTF. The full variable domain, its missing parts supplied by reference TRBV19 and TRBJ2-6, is DGGITQSPKYLFRKEGQNVTLSCEQNLNHDAMYWYRQDPGQGLRLIYYSQIVNDFQKGDIAEGYSVSREKKESFPLTVTSAQKNPTAFYLCACTDVRSGANVLTFGAGSRLTVL.